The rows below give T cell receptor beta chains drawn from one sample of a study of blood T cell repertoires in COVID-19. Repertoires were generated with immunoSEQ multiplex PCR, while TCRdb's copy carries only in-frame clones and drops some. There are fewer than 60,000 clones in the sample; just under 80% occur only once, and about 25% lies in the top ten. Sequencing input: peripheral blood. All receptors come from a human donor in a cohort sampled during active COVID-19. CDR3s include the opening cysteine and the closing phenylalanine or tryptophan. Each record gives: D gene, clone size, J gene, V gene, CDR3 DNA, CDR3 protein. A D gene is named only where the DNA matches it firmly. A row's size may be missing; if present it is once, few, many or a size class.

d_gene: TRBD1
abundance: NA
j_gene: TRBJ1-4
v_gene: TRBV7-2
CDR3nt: TGTGCCAGCAGCCCAGGGACAGGGGGCAGGTTGGGGAATGGAAAACTGTTTTTT
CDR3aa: CASSPGTGGRLGNGKLFF

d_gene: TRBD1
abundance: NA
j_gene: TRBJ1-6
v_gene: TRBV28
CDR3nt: TGTGCCAGCAGCCAGAATCCTACAGGGGTGGGTTCACCCCTCCACTTT
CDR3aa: CASSQNPTGVGSPLHF

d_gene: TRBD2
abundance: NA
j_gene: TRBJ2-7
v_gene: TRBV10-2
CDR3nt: TGCGCCAGCAGTGAGATGCCGGGAGGTGTGGTCGAGCAGTACTTC
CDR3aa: CASSEMPGGVVEQYF

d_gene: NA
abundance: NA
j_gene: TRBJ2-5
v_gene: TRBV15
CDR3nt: TGTGCCACCAGCAGAGCAGTGGACTACCAAGAGACCCAGTACTTC
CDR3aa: CATSRAVDYQETQYF

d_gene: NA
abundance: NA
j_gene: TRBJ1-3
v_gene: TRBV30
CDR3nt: TGTGCCTGGACCGGGAGTCCCACCGCGGGAAACACCATATATTTT
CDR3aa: CAWTGSPTAGNTIYF

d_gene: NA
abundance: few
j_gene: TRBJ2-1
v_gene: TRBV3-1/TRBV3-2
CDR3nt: TGTGCCAGCAGCCAAGACAGGTACGGAGAGCAGTTCTTC
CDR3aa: CASSQDRYGEQFF

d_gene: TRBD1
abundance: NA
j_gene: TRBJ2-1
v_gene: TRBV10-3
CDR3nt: TGTGCCACGGGACAGGGGGCGGGCTACAATGAGCAGTTCTTC
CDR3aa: CATGQGAGYNEQFF

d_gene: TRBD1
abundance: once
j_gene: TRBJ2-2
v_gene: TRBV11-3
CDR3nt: TGTGCCAGCAGCTTAGCCGCAGGGGGACCGAACACCGGGGAGCTGTTTTTT
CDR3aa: CASSLAAGGPNTGELFF

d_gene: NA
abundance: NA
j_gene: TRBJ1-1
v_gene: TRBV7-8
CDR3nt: TGTGCCAGCAGCTTAACAGGTGAAGCTTTCTTT
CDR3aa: CASSLTGEAFF

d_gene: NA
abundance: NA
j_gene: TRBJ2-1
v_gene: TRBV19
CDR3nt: TGTGCCAGTAGAAAACCCGGGAGCCCTAACAATGAGCAGTTCTTC
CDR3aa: CASRKPGSPNNEQFF

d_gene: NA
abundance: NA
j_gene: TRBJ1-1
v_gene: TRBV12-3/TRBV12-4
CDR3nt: TGTGCCTCCTGGGGTAGGGGGAACACTGAAGCTTTCTTT
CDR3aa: CASWGRGNTEAFF

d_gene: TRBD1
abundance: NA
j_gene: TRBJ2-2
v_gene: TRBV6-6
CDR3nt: TGTGCCAGCAGTCCCTGGCAGGGGGCTATTAACACCGGGGAGCTGTTTTTT
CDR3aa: CASSPWQGAINTGELFF

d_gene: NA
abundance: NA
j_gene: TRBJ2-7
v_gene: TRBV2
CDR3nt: TGTGCCACCATCGATCGGGAGCGCGAGCAGTACTTC
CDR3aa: CATIDREREQYF

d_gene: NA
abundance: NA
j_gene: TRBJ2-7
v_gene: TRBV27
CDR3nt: TGTGCCAGCAGTCCCCGAGGGCGACCGAGCTCCTACGAGCAGTACTTC
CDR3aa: CASSPRGRPSSYEQYF

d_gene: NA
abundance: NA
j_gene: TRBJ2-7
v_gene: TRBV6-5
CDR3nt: TGTGCCACCCAGGCTTTGGCCCAAGCTAACTACGAGCAGTACTTC
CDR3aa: CATQALAQANYEQYF

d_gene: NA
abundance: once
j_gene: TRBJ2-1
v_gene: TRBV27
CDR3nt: TGTGCCAGCAAGTTGGGGCAGATTACCAATGAGCAGTTCTTC
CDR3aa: CASKLGQITNEQFF

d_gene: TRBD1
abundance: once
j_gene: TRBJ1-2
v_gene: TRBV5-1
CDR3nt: TGCGCCAGCAGCTTGGCACAGGGGGCTTACTATGGCTACACCTTC
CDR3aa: CASSLAQGAYYGYTF

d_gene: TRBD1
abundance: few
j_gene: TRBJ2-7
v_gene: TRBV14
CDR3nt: TGTGCCAGCAGCCGACAGGGAAGGTTCTACGAGCAGTACTTC
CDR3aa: CASSRQGRFYEQYF

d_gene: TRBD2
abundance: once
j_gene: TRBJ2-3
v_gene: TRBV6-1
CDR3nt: TGTGCCAGCAGTGAAGAAGGGGGACTAGCGGGAGGAGGTACGCAGTATTTT
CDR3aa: CASSEEGGLAGGGTQYF

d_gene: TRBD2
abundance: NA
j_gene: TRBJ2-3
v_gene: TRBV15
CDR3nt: TGTGCCACCAGCAGAGATGGCAAGCGGGGGCCCCGTACAGATACGCAGTATTTT
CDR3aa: CATSRDGKRGPRTDTQYF

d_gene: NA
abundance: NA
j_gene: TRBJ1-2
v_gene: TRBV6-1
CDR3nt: TGTGCCAGCAGTGATGGAGGTCGCTATGGCTACACCTTC
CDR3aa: CASSDGGRYGYTF

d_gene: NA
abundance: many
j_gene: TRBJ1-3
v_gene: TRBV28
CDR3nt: TGTGCCAGCAGATGGGGGAGCGGGAGCTCTGGAAACACCATATATTTT
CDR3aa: CASRWGSGSSGNTIYF

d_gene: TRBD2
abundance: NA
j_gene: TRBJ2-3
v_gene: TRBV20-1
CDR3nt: TGCAGTGCTAGTCCCCCGGGAGGGTCTGATACGCAGTATTTT
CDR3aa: CSASPPGGSDTQYF

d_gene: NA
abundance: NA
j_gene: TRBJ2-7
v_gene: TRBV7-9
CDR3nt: TGTGCCAGCAGCCTTTGGGGAGCCCCTGACCGATACGAGCAGTACTTC
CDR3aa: CASSLWGAPDRYEQYF